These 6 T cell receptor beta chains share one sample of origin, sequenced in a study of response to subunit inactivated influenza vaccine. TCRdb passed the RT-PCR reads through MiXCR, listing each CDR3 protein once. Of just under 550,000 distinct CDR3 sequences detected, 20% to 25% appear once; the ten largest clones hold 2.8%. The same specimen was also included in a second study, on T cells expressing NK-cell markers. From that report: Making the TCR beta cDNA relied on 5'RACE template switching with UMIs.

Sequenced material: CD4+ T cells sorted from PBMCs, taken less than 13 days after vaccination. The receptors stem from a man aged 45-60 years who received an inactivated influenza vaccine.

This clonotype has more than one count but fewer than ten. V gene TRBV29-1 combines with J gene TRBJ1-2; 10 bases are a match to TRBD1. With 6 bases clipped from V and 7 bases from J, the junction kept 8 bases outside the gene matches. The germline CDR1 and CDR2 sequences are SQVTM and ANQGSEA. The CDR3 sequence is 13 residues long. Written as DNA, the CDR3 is TGCAGCGTGACCGGGACAGGGGTTTTTGGCTACACCTTC. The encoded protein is CSVTGTGVFGYTF. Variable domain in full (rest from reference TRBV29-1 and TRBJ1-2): SAVISQKPSRDICQRGTSLTIQCQVDSQVTMMFWYRQQPGQSLTLIATANQGSEATYESGFVIDKFPISRPNLTFSTLTVSNMSPEDSSIYLCSVTGTGVFGYTFGSGTRLTVV.

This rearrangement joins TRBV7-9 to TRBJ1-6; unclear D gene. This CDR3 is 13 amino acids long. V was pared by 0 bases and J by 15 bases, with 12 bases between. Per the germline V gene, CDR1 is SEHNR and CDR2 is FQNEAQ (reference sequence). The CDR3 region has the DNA TGTGCCAGCAGCTTAGCCTGGGGAGGAGTCCTCCACTTT. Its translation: CASSLAWGGVLHF. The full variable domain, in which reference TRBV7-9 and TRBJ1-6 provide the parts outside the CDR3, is DTGVSQNPRHKITKRGQNVTFRCDPISEHNRLYWYRQTLGQGPEFLTYFQNEAQLEKSRLLSDRFSAERPKGSFSTLEIQRTEQGDSAMYLCASSLAWGGVLHFGNGTRLTVT.

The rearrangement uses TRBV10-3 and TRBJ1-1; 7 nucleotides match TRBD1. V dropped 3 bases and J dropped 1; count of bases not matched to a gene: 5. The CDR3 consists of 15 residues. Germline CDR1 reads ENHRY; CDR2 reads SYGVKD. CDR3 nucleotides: TGTGCCATCAGTGACCCCGGGACAGAGAACACTGAAGCTTTCTTT. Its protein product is CAISDPGTENTEAFF.

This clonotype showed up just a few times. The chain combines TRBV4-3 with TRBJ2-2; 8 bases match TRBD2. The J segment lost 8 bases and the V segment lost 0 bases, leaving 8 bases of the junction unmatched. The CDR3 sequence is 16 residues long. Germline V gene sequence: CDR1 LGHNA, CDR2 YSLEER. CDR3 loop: CASSQDPTGGSGELFF. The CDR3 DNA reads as TGCGCCAGCAGCCAAGATCCGACGGGAGGGTCGGGGGAGCTGTTTTTT.

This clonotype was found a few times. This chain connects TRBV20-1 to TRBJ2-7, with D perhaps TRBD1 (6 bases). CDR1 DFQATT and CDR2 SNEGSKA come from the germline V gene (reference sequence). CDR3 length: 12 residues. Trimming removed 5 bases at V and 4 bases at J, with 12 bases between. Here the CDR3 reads CSAPDRGYEQYF. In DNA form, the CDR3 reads TGCAGTGCTCCGGACAGAGGGTACGAGCAGTACTTC.

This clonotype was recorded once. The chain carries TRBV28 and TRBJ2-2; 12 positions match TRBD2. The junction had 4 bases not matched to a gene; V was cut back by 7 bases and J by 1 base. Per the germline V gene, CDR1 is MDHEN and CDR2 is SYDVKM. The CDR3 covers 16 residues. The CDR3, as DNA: TGTGCCAGCATCGAACTAGCGGGAGGGAACACCGGGGAGCTGTTTTTT. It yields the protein CASIELAGGNTGELFF.